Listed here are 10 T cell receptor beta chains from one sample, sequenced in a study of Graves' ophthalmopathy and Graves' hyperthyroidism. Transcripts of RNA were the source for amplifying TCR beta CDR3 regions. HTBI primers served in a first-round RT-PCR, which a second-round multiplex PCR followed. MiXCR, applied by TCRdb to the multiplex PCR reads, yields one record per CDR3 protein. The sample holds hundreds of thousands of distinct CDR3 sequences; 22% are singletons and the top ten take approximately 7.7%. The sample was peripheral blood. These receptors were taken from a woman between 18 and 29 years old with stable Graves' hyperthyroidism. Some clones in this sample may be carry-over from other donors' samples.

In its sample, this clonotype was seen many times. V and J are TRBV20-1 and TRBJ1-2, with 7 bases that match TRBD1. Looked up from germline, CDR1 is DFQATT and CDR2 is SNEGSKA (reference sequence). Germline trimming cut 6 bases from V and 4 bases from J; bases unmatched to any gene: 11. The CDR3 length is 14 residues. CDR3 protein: CSAYRLSGGYGYTF. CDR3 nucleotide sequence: TGCAGTGCCTATAGGTTGTCAGGGGGCTATGGCTACACCTTC.

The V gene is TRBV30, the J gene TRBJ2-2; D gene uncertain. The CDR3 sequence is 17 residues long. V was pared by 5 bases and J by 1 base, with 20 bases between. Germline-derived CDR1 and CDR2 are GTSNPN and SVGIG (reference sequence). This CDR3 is CAWAVGWPDGNTGELFF. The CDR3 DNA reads TGTGCCTGGGCGGTCGGTTGGCCAGACGGGAACACCGGGGAGCTGTTTTTT.

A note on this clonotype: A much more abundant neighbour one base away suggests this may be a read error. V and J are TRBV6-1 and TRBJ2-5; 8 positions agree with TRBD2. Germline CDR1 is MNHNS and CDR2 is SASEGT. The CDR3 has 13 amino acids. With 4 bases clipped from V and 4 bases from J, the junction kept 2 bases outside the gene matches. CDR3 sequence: CASSGREGETQYF. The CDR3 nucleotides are TGTGCCAGCAGTGGCCGGGAGGGAGAGACCCAGTACTTC.

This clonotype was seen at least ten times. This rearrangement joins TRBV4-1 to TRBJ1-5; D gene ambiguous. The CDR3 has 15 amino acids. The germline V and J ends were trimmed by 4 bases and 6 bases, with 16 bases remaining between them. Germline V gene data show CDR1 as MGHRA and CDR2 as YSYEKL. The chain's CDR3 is CASSPRAVGRQPQHF. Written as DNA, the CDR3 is TGCGCCAGCAGCCCAAGAGCAGTCGGGCGTCAGCCCCAGCATTTT.

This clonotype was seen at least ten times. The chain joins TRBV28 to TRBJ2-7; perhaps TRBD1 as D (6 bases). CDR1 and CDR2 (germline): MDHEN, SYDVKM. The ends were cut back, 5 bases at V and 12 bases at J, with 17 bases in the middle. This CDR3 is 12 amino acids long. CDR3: CASSGTPGTRYF. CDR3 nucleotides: TGTGCCAGCAGTGGGACCCCCGGGACACGGTACTTC.

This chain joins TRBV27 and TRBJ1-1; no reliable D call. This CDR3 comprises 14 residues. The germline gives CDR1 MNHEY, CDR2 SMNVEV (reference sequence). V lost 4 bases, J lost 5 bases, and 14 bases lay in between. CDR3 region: CASSSPSRGTEAFF. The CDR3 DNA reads TGTGCCAGCAGTTCCCCCTCCCGAGGGACTGAAGCTTTCTTT.

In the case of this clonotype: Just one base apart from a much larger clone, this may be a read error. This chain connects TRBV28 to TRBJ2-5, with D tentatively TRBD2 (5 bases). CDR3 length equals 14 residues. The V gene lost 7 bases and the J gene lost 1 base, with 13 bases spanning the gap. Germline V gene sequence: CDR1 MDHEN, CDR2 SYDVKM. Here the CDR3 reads CASTPGRIQETQYF. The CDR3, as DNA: TGTGCCAGCACCCCGGGGAGAATCCAAGAGACCCAGTACTTC.

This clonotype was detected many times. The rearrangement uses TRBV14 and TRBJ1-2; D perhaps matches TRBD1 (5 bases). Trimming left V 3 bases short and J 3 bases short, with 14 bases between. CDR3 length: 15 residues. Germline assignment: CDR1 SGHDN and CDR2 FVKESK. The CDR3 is CASSHLLGRDYGYTF. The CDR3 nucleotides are TGTGCCAGCAGCCATCTGCTCGGCAGGGACTATGGCTACACCTTC. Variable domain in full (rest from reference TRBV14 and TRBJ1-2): EAGVTQFPSHSVIEKGQTVTLRCDPISGHDNLYWYRRVMGKEIKFLLHFVKESKQDESGMPNNRFLAERTGGTYSTLKVQPAELEDSGVYFCASSHLLGRDYGYTFGSGTRLTVV.

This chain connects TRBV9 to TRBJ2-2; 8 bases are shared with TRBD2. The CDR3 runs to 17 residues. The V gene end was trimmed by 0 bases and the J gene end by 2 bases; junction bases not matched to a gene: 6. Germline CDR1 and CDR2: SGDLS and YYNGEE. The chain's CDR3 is CASSVGLAGSNTGELFF. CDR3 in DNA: TGTGCCAGCAGCGTAGGATTAGCGGGGTCAAACACCGGGGAGCTGTTTTTT.

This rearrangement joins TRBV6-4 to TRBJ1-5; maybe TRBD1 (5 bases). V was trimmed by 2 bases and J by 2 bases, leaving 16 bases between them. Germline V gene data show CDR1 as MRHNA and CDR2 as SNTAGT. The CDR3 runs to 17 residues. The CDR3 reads CASSDDSRVVGNQPQHF. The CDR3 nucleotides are TGTGCCAGCAGTGACGACTCCAGGGTTGTAGGCAATCAGCCCCAGCATTTT.